This record looks at one T cell receptor (beta chain) sequence and its context. Its specificity is not known. Trimming cost V 0 bases and J 3 bases, with 8 bases left between them. CDR1 is MNHEY and CDR2 is SVGAGI in the germline V gene. The CDR3 consists of 15 residues. Original data processing: Filtering differed, since immunoSEQ gave only junction sequences and no quality scores. Profiling relied on immunoSEQ multiplex PCR, and the TCRdb table lists in-frame clones only, not all of them. V, J and clone size derive from that table, while D and trimming were established from the DNA sequence. The sample has about 600,000 clones, 95% to 98% seen once. This record comes from a study of shared clonotypes between healthy human individuals. Study-level results: Though the depth was large, rarefaction showed that sorted-subset sequencing was incomplete.

Naive CD8 cells, CD45RO-negative and positively selected for CCR7, excluded terminally differentiated effector memory CD45RA+ cells. The healthy adult donors were HIV-negative and reported no recent acute infections or vaccinations. The chain combines TRBV6-5 with TRBJ2-2, with D uncertain. The source material was naive CD8+ T cells sorted from blood. This receptor was obtained from a man between 25 and 39 years old in good health. CDR3: CASSYSGSYTGELFF. In DNA form, the CDR3 reads TGTGCCAGCAGTTACTCGGGCAGCTACACCGGGGAGCTGTTTTTT.